The 6 T cell receptor beta chains given below trace back to one sample, sequenced in a study of shared clonotypes between healthy human individuals. TCRdb's table, derived via immunoSEQ multiplex PCR, lists solely in-frame clones and lacks some. Among about 2.3 million clones listed, approximately 93% were seen once. Sequencing was carried out using naive CD4+ T cells from PBMCs. Specified subset: CD45RA+ positively selected. The receptors derive from a man aged 18 to 30 in good health. Some clones in this sample may be carry-over from other donors' samples.

The chain joins TRBV5-1 to TRBJ2-5; 15 nucleotides agree with TRBD2. This CDR3 is 17 amino acids long. The J segment lost 5 bases and the V segment lost 4 bases, leaving 9 bases of the junction unmatched. Germline values: CDR1 SGHRS, CDR2 YFSETQ. CDR3 sequence reads: CASSRGLAGGLGETQYF. The CDR3 nucleotides are TGCGCCAGCAGCAGGGGACTAGCGGGAGGTCTCGGGGAGACCCAGTACTTC.

The genes are TRBV7-2 and TRBJ2-7; D could derive from TRBD1 or TRBD2 (5 bases each). The V gene lost 5 bases and the J gene lost 7 bases, with 18 bases spanning the gap. Germline assignment: CDR1 SGHTA and CDR2 FQGNSA. The length of the CDR3 is 14 residues. CDR3 amino acids: CASSPPGSTGEQYF. The CDR3 nucleotides read TGTGCCAGCAGCCCTCCAGGGTCTACGGGAGAGCAGTACTTC.

The chain links TRBV13 to TRBJ1-4; no reliable D call. This CDR3 spans 13 amino acids. Per germline, CDR1 PRHDT and CDR2 FYEKMQ (reference sequence). V was trimmed by 0 bases and J by 5 bases, leaving 4 bases between them. CDR3 sequence reads: CASSLGNNEKLFF. DNA of the CDR3: TGTGCCAGCAGCTTAGGTAACAATGAAAAACTGTTTTTT.

V and J are TRBV14 and TRBJ2-1, with D tentatively TRBD1 (5 bases). Trimming stripped 1 base from V and 7 bases from J, with 20 bases between. CDR1 and CDR2 (germline): SGHDN, FVKESK. This CDR3 region has 17 residues. CDR3 amino acids: CASSQGLRHRRVNEQFF. The DNA of the CDR3 is TGTGCCAGCAGCCAAGGACTGAGACACAGGAGAGTGAATGAGCAGTTCTTC.

J is TRBJ2-2 and V is TRBV28, with 16 bases matching TRBD2. Trimming cost V 5 bases and J 3 bases; bases outside gene matches: 15. In germline, CDR1 is MDHEN, CDR2 SYDVKM. The length of the CDR3 is 21 residues. The CDR3 region is CASSPYAGTSGRGGDTGELFF. The CDR3 DNA sequence: TGTGCCAGCAGTCCGTACGCCGGGACTAGCGGGAGGGGTGGGGACACCGGGGAGCTGTTTTTT.

The V call is TRBV2, the J call TRBJ2-7, with 10 bases identical to TRBD1. The trim removed 10 bases at V and 6 bases at J, leaving 12 bases unmatched. CDR1 is SNHLY and CDR2 is FYNNEI in the germline V gene. This CDR3 spans 14 amino acids. Here the CDR3 DNA reads TGTGCCACCAACAGCCGGGACAGGGGAATCGAGCAGTACTTC. This codes for CATNSRDRGIEQYF.